The clone carrying this T cell receptor beta chain appeared a few times. 60 Vbeta and 13 Jbeta primers were used in PCR. The method was immunoSEQ multiplex PCR; TCRdb's version includes in-frame clones alone and lacks a portion of them. The data show about 140,000 clones, 80% seen once. This sample stems from a study of cytomegalovirus exposure and HLA in healthy donors. This clonotype was sampled from a middle-aged man in good health and CMV-seropositive. The specimen sequenced was PBMCs.

CDR3 nucleotides: TGTGCCAGCATGAAAACCGGGCCCCAGCATTTT. Its translation is CASMKTGPQHF. The rearrangement joins TRBV28 to TRBJ1-5; D not resolved. This CDR3 comprises 11 residues. V dropped 7 bases and J dropped 9 bases, with 10 bases sitting between them. Germline V lookup: CDR1 MDHEN, CDR2 SYDVKM.